The 9 T cell receptor beta chains in this list originate from one sample, sequenced in a study of blood T cell repertoires in COVID-19. TCRdb's table, derived via immunoSEQ multiplex PCR, lists solely in-frame clones and lacks some. In the table there are a few hundred thousand clones, around 87% of which are singletons. The sample was PBMCs or T cells enriched from blood (not recorded which). The receptors were gathered from a man aged 25 to 45 who had recovered from COVID-19.

The chain couples TRBV4-1 to TRBJ1-5; 8 bases agree with TRBD1. Unmatched junction bases numbered 9, after V lost 8 bases and J lost 6 bases. Germline CDR1 is MGHRA and CDR2 is YSYEKL. The CDR3 extends over 14 amino acids. CDR3 in amino acids: CASQGQGAGQPQHF. CDR3 nucleotide sequence: TGCGCCAGCCAGGGGCAGGGGGCCGGTCAGCCCCAGCATTTT.

The J gene is TRBJ1-5, the V gene TRBV6-1, with D possibly TRBD1 on 6 matching bases. The V end lost 3 bases, the J end lost 4 bases, and 16 bases lay between the germline ends. Germline V CDR1 and CDR2: MNHNS, SASEGT. The CDR3 is made up of 16 amino acids. The CDR3 loop is CASSDEPGQPNQPQHF. DNA of the CDR3: TGTGCCAGCAGTGATGAGCCGGGACAACCGAATCAGCCCCAGCATTTT.

The chain joins TRBV6-6 to TRBJ2-3; D perhaps matches TRBD2 (5 bases). The V end was cut by 5 bases, the J end by 0 bases, with 15 bases between. The CDR3 runs 16 residues. Germline loops: CDR1 MNHNY, CDR2 SVGAGI (reference sequence). CDR3 residues: CASSRGRGKSTDTQYF. In DNA form, the CDR3 reads TGTGCCAGCAGTCGAGGTCGAGGGAAAAGCACAGATACGCAGTATTTT.

The chain joins TRBV5-5 to TRBJ2-5, with 11 bases lining up with TRBD1. The germline V gene encodes CDR1 SGHKS and CDR2 YYEKEE (reference sequence). With 2 bases clipped from V and 4 bases from J, the junction kept 4 bases outside the gene matches. This CDR3 spans 15 amino acids. The CDR3 nucleotides read TGTGCCAGCAGCTTTTCCGGGACAGGGGGAGAGACCCAGTACTTC. Translating gives CASSFSGTGGETQYF.

The chain combines TRBV5-1 with TRBJ1-1; 11 nucleotides align to TRBD1. This CDR3 spans 15 amino acids. V lost 4 bases and J lost 5; bases outside the gene matches: 7. CDR1 is SGHRS, CDR2 YFSETQ, per germline. CDR3 DNA sequence: TGCGCCAGCAGCCCCGGGACAGGGGGAGGGACTGAAGCTTTCTTT. This gives the protein CASSPGTGGGTEAFF. Together with reference TRBV5-1 and TRBJ1-1, the CDR3 gives the full variable domain: KAGVTQTPRYLIKTRGQQVTLSCSPISGHRSVSWYQQTPGQGLQFLFEYFSETQRNKGNFPGRFSGRQFSNSRSEMNVSTLELGDSALYLCASSPGTGGGTEAFFGQGTRLTVV.

The V gene is TRBV27, the J gene TRBJ1-5; 7 bases match TRBD1. There are 13 residues in the CDR3. V lost 9 bases and J lost 4; bases outside the gene matches: 6. Germline assignment: CDR1 MNHEY and CDR2 SMNVEV (reference sequence). The CDR3 reads CARQGVQNQPQHF. Written as DNA, the CDR3 is TGTGCCAGGCAGGGGGTCCAAAATCAGCCCCAGCATTTT.

The chain employs TRBV5-6 and TRBJ1-4; 8 nucleotides line up with TRBD1. The CDR3 sequence is 15 residues long. V shed 2 bases, J shed 8 bases, and the junction held 8 bases outside the gene matches. CDR1 is SGHDT, CDR2 YYEEEE, per germline. CDR3 nucleotides: TGTGCCAGCAGCTTCGCCGGGACAGGTCCCGAAAAACTGTTTTTT. The encoded protein is CASSFAGTGPEKLFF.

V is TRBV7-8 and J is TRBJ2-7, with D maybe TRBD1 (6 bases). The CDR3 extends over 16 amino acids. Looked up from germline, CDR1 is SGHVS and CDR2 is FQNEAQ. V was clipped by 5 bases and J by 2 bases, with 19 bases between them. The CDR3 coding sequence is TGTGCCAGCAGCCACAGAGACGGGACACCCACCTACGAGCAGTACTTC. Protein sequence: CASSHRDGTPTYEQYF.

The chain has TRBV27 and TRBJ1-2; tentatively, D is TRBD1 (5 bases). The V gene lost 3 bases and the J gene lost 7 bases, with 15 bases spanning the gap. The germline CDR1 and CDR2 sequences are MNHEY and SMNVEV (reference sequence). The CDR3 length is 14 residues. The CDR3 coding sequence is TGTGCCAGCAGTTTGAAACCCCCGGGGGGTGGCTACACCTTC. This encodes CASSLKPPGGGYTF.